The rows below give T cell receptor beta chains drawn from one sample of a study of blood T cell repertoires in COVID-19. Data came from immunoSEQ multiplex PCR; TCRdb stores just in-frame clones and leaves some out. The sample lists 200,000 to 300,000 clones; under 90% were seen once. The sequenced material came from PBMCs or T cells enriched from blood (not recorded which). The receptors come from a woman in her thirties or forties who had been exposed to COVID-19. Both conserved end residues are trimmed from each CDR3.

>11|TRBJ2-7|TRBV25-1
ASSEYTRDEQY
>10|TRBJ2-7|TRBV11-2
ASSLAGIEQY
>15|TRBJ2-3|TRBV4-1
ASSQDLAGLNTDTQY
>14|TRBJ1-4|TRBV4-3
ASSQGQGTRSEKLF
>12|TRBJ1-2|TRBV7-9
ASQGRVVGYGYT
>14|TRBJ2-3|TRBV7-2
ASSLLSGTTALTQY
>11|TRBJ1-1|TRBV6-5
ASSLGQIHEAF
>14|TRBJ2-1|TRBV19
ASNAGGSLGYNEQF
>13|TRBJ2-1|TRBV18
ASSPETSGGGEQF
>11|TRBJ1-1|TRBV3-1/TRBV3-2
ASSPRRDTEAF
>14|TRBJ1-4|TRBV5-5
ASASGGPATNEKLF
>12|TRBJ2-3|TRBV18
ASSPGRSTDTQY
>12|TRBJ1-1|TRBV30
ATMWGAGNTEAF
>11|TRBJ2-3|TRBV7-2
ASSLVRGDTQY
>13|TRBJ1-5|TRBV18
ASSHNRDSNQPQH
>10|TRBJ1-6|TRBV14
ASSHSNSPLH
>11|TRBJ1-6|TRBV3-1/TRBV3-2
ASSQGQNSPLH
>15|TRBJ2-3|TRBV13
ASSHRPAGSVIQAQY
>11|TRBJ2-2|TRBV19
ASSIGRRGELF
>13|TRBJ2-3|TRBV7-7
ASSAGQGGSDTQY
>13|TRBJ2-7|TRBV4-1
ASSQAGLAAYEQY
>11|TRBJ2-7|TRBV24-1
ATSGRGTYEQY
>15|TRBJ2-1|TRBV7-3
ASSPPGAGGPSNEQF
>15|TRBJ2-1|TRBV5-3
ARLTSGGSSSYNEQF
>13|TRBJ2-3|TRBV7-3
ASSLQGGNTDTQY
>12|TRBJ2-7|TRBV29-1
SVEISGASGEQY
>12|TRBJ1-2|TRBV7-3
ASSPQGAPDGYT
>13|TRBJ1-5|TRBV27
ASSSGTGEYQPQH
>10|TRBJ2-5|TRBV12-3/TRBV12-4
ASSFIQETQY
>12|TRBJ2-2|TRBV4-3
ASSQGGGAGELF
>12|TRBJ1-2|TRBV11-2
ASSYRGTGNGYT
>14|TRBJ2-3|TRBV28
ASSLVSNAGTDTQY
>12|TRBJ2-7|TRBV2
ASRRLAGQYEQY
>15|TRBJ2-6|TRBV9
ASRGEGSHSGANVLT
>14|TRBJ1-6|TRBV30
AWSEGPGGGGSPLH
>11|TRBJ1-2|TRBV5-1
ASSKTATYGYT
>15|TRBJ2-2|TRBV10-3
AISESAENANTGELF
>13|TRBJ1-1|TRBV7-2
ASSLSGGLNTEAF
>13|TRBJ1-6|TRBV4-2
ASSQPDRGISPLH
>12|TRBJ2-7|TRBV11-2
ASSFGGFSYEQY
>11|TRBJ1-2|TRBV9
ASSVGTGQGYT
>14|TRBJ2-3|TRBV6-4
ASSDLAGGASDTQY
>13|TRBJ2-3|TRBV5-4
ASSPTSGRADTQY
>14|TRBJ2-2|TRBV3-1/TRBV3-2
ASSPGGQVNTGELF
>12|TRBJ2-3|TRBV29-1
SVPWWASTDTQY
>14|TRBJ2-5|TRBV9
ASSVPRTGQQETQY
>12|TRBJ2-5|TRBV2
ASAPQGGQETQY
>12|TRBJ1-5|TRBV2
ASQGTDSNQPQH
>13|TRBJ1-2|TRBV10-3
AISESTGENYGYT
>14|TRBJ2-5|TRBV2
ASSGPGLAVQETQY
>15|TRBJ1-1|TRBV2
ASQGFRGPFENTEAF
>13|TRBJ2-1|TRBV27
ASSSLAGGVNEQF
>13|TRBJ1-1|TRBV19
ASSRPGQGRYEAF
>10|TRBJ1-1|TRBV5-4
ASAGGAAEAF